A single sample is the source of the 22 T cell receptor beta chains below, sequenced in a study of long-term antiretroviral therapy in people with HIV. It was version v3.0 of the immunoSEQ assay that was run at survey level. Using immunoSEQ multiplex PCR, the repertoire was profiled, and TCRdb retains in-frame clones only, with some absent. The sample includes tens of thousands of clones, approximately 86% of them seen just once. The specimen was unsorted PBMCs, collected roughly 4.5 years after starting antiretroviral therapy. These receptors all come from a man aged 25-40 years with HIV.

The chain is built from TRBV6-5 and TRBJ2-5, with D hard to call. V dropped 2 bases and J dropped 7 bases, with 14 bases sitting between them. Looked up from germline, CDR1 is MNHEY and CDR2 is SVGAGI. The CDR3 is 14 residues long. The CDR3 coding sequence is TGTGCCAGCAGTTACCTTAAGATGTTCGGGACCCAGTACTTC. Its protein product is CASSYLKMFGTQYF.

The V gene is TRBV25-1, the J gene TRBJ1-2; 7 positions match TRBD1. After removal of 3 bases from V and 9 bases from J, the junction contained 10 bases not matched to a gene. This CDR3 region has 14 residues. Germline-derived CDR1 and CDR2 are MGHDK and SYGVNS. CDR3 loop: CASSDGYRGKSYTF. Written as DNA, the CDR3 is TGTGCCAGCAGTGACGGATACAGGGGAAAAAGCTACACCTTC.

V and J are TRBV6-5 and TRBJ2-7, with TRBD1 matching over 9 bases. Trimming at V came to 4 bases and at J to 1 base, leaving 8 bases not matched to a gene. The germline gives CDR1 MNHEY, CDR2 SVGAGI. The CDR3 totals 16 residues. CDR3 sequence reads: CASSSEGQGLSYEQYF. DNA for the CDR3: TGTGCCAGCAGTTCAGAAGGACAGGGGTTATCCTACGAGCAGTACTTC.

The chain recombines TRBV4-3 with TRBJ1-6; possibly TRBD1 for D (5 bases). V was pared by 1 base and J by 5 bases, with 15 bases between. The CDR3 totals 17 residues. Germline CDR1 reads LGHNA; CDR2 reads YSLEER. This CDR3 is CASSQVGAGINNSPLHF. The DNA for the CDR3 is TGCGCCAGCAGCCAAGTCGGGGCCGGGATCAATAATTCACCCCTCCACTTT.

The J gene is TRBJ2-5, the V gene TRBV2; 9 bases line up with TRBD2. CDR1 is SNHLY and CDR2 is FYNNEI in the germline V gene. This CDR3 comprises 13 residues. J lost 2 bases, V lost 11 bases, and 6 bases had no gene match. The CDR3 nucleotides are TGTGCCTCAGGACTAGCGAGGCAAGAGACCCAGTACTTC. It specifies CASGLARQETQYF. Full variable domain (remainder filled in from reference TRBV2 and TRBJ2-5): EPEVTQTPSHQVTQMGQEVILRCVPISNHLYFYWYRQILGQKVEFLVSFYNNEISEKSEIFDDQFSVERPDGSNFTLKIRSTKLEDSAMYFCASGLARQETQYFGPGTRLLVL.

The chain carries TRBV4-2 and TRBJ2-5; 7 bases agree with TRBD2. Germline V gives CDR1 LGHNA, CDR2 YNFKEQ. The CDR3 sequence is 16 residues long. After removal of 0 bases from V and 5 bases from J, the junction contained 9 bases not matched to a gene. CDR3: CASSQDEGGPRETQYF. In DNA, the CDR3 is TGTGCCAGCAGCCAAGATGAGGGAGGGCCCCGTGAGACCCAGTACTTC.

The rearrangement joins TRBV14 to TRBJ2-1; D call uncertain. The CDR3 is 14 amino acids. In germline, CDR1 is SGHDN, CDR2 FVKESK. V lost 2 bases to trimming and J lost 6 bases, with 11 bases between them. For the CDR3, the DNA is TGTGCCAGCAGCCAACGGGTTGTGGGCAATGAGCAGTTCTTC. As protein: CASSQRVVGNEQFF. The full variable domain, rest sourced from reference TRBV14 and TRBJ2-1, is EAGVTQFPSHSVIEKGQTVTLRCDPISGHDNLYWYRRVMGKEIKFLLHFVKESKQDESGMPNNRFLAERTGGTYSTLKVQPAELEDSGVYFCASSQRVVGNEQFFGPGTRLTVL.

In this sample, this clone turned up a few times. The rearrangement links TRBV18 to TRBJ2-7; tentative D call: TRBD1 (6 bases). Trimming cost V 1 base and J 3 bases, with 13 bases left between them. The CDR3 is 15 residues long. Germline V gene data show CDR1 as KGHSH and CDR2 as LQKENI. The CDR3 protein is CASSPRGRADYEQYF. In DNA, the CDR3 is TGTGCCAGCTCACCACGGGGGCGGGCTGACTACGAGCAGTACTTC.

J is TRBJ2-7 and V is TRBV6-1; TRBD1 agrees at 10 bases. With 4 bases clipped from V and 2 bases from J, the junction kept 5 bases outside the gene matches. Germline CDR1 MNHNS, CDR2 SASEGT. CDR3 length: 15 amino acids. CDR3 region: CASSASGTGAYEQYF. DNA of the CDR3: TGTGCCAGCAGTGCCTCCGGGACAGGGGCCTACGAGCAGTACTTC.

This chain uses TRBV9 with TRBJ2-2; D is ambiguous. V was shortened by 0 bases and J by 7 bases, with 10 bases between the two germline ends. Looked up from germline, CDR1 is SGDLS and CDR2 is YYNGEE. This CDR3 is built from 14 residues. Written as DNA, the CDR3 is TGTGCCAGCAGCGTAGACATTGACGACGGGGAGCTGTTTTTT. This encodes CASSVDIDDGELFF.

V usage is TRBV9 and J usage is TRBJ2-4; D is undetermined. CDR3 length: 15 amino acids. V lost 0 bases to trimming and J lost 0 bases, with 7 bases between them. Germline values: CDR1 SGDLS, CDR2 YYNGEE. The CDR3 is CASSVDGLAKNIQYF. The CDR3 nucleotides read TGTGCCAGCAGCGTAGATGGGCTAGCCAAAAACATTCAGTACTTC.

This sequence joins TRBV4-2 and TRBJ2-1, with TRBD2 as a possible D gene (5 bases). The CDR3 length is 15 residues. The germline V and J ends were trimmed by 4 bases and 0 bases, with 10 bases remaining between them. Germline CDR1 and CDR2: LGHNA and YNFKEQ. The CDR3 sequence is CASSRTLSSYNEQFF. CDR3 coding DNA: TGTGCCAGCAGCCGGACTCTTAGCTCCTACAATGAGCAGTTCTTC.

The chain carries TRBV2 and TRBJ2-7; TRBD1 aligns across 7 bases. The CDR3 has 11 amino acids. Losses at the gene ends were 6 bases for V and 5 bases for J; bases not matched to a gene: 1. CDR1 and CDR2 (germline): SNHLY, FYNNEI. CDR3 sequence: CASSGTDEQYF. The CDR3, as DNA: TGTGCCAGCAGCGGGACAGACGAGCAGTACTTC.

V and J are TRBV4-3 and TRBJ1-5; 11 bases are shared with TRBD1. Looked up from germline, CDR1 is LGHNA and CDR2 is YSLEER. Germline trimming cut 4 bases from V and 5 bases from J; bases unmatched to any gene: 4. The CDR3 length is 15 residues. This chain's CDR3 is CASSPDRGQDQPQHF. CDR3 DNA: TGCGCCAGCAGCCCGGACAGGGGGCAGGATCAGCCCCAGCATTTT.

This clone is a singleton in its sample. The rearrangement links TRBV27 to TRBJ2-2, with 7 bases lining up with TRBD1. Germline lookup yields CDR1 MNHEY and CDR2 SMNVEV (reference sequence). The CDR3 spans 15 residues. Unmatched junction bases numbered 8, after V lost 4 bases and J lost 6 bases. The CDR3 sequence is CASSYFYRGAGELFF. CDR3 bases: TGTGCCAGCAGTTACTTTTACAGGGGAGCCGGGGAGCTGTTTTTT.

The rearrangement uses TRBV6-1 and TRBJ2-1, with a weak D call TRBD2 (5 bases). Deletions cut 1 base from V and 4 bases from J, with 8 bases between. The CDR3 has 14 amino acids. Germline CDR1 reads MNHNS; CDR2 reads SASEGT. CDR3 in amino acids: CASSEGGAYNEQFF. The CDR3 DNA reads TGTGCCAGCAGTGAAGGGGGAGCTTACAATGAGCAGTTCTTC.

The chain has TRBV6-4 and TRBJ1-2; D call uncertain. The CDR3 totals 12 residues. Trimming removed 4 bases from V and 1 base from J, with 4 bases in between. Germline loops: CDR1 MRHNA, CDR2 SNTAGT. Here the CDR3 DNA reads TGTGCCAGCAGTGCTCTTAACTATGGCTACACCTTC. Translating it yields CASSALNYGYTF.

V is TRBV4-3 and J is TRBJ2-1, with 8 positions matching TRBD2. V was clipped by 5 bases and J by 2 bases; unmatched bases: 8. Germline loops: CDR1 LGHNA, CDR2 YSLEER. The CDR3 sequence is 16 residues long. As DNA, the CDR3 is TGCGCCAGCAGCAAGGGGGGAGCGGGGGCCTACAATGAGCAGTTCTTC. Protein: CASSKGGAGAYNEQFF.

The J gene is TRBJ2-2, the V gene TRBV4-2; 9 bases match TRBD1. The junction had 5 bases not matched to a gene; V was cut back by 2 bases and J by 7 bases. CDR3 length equals 15 residues. Looked up from germline, CDR1 is LGHNA and CDR2 is YNFKEQ. CDR3 amino acids: CASSQRTGVGGELFF. The CDR3 DNA follows: TGTGCCAGCAGCCAAAGGACAGGGGTCGGCGGGGAGCTGTTTTTT.

The count of this clone is one. The chain is built from TRBV6-1 and TRBJ1-3; D is perhaps TRBD1 (6 bases). This CDR3 is built from 15 residues. Germline V lookup: CDR1 MNHNS, CDR2 SASEGT. V was clipped by 7 bases and J by 2 bases, with 15 bases between them. Here the CDR3 DNA reads TGTGCCAGCACTTCGGCCAGGGGAACTGGAAACACCATATATTTT. Amino acid sequence: CASTSARGTGNTIYF.

The chain combines TRBV30 with TRBJ2-7; D is perhaps TRBD2 (6 bases). V was cut by 4 bases and J by 6 bases, with 10 bases left in between. The CDR3 is 11 residues long. CDR1 GTSNPN and CDR2 SVGIG come from the germline V gene (reference sequence). The CDR3 DNA is TGTGCCTGGAAAACGGGGGTCGAGCAGTACTTC. Translated, it gives CAWKTGVEQYF.

The chain links TRBV13 to TRBJ2-7, with D possibly TRBD2 on 6 matching bases. Trimming cost V 4 bases and J 2 bases, with 9 bases left between them. This CDR3 is 13 amino acids long. Per germline, CDR1 PRHDT and CDR2 FYEKMQ (reference sequence). CDR3: CASSSWGAYEQYF. DNA for the CDR3: TGTGCCAGCAGCTCTTGGGGGGCCTACGAGCAGTACTTC.